These 25 T cell receptor beta chains were all obtained from the same sample, sequenced in a study of T cell responses to AZD1222 COVID-19 vaccine. The assay was immunoSEQ multiplex PCR, and TCRdb's table has in-frame clones only and misses some. The sample yields about 100,000 clones, around 86% seen once. The material was peripheral blood, obtained on day 0 of AZD1222 vaccination. These receptors were taken from an adult in good health.

The chain links TRBV5-5 to TRBJ2-7, with D possibly being TRBD2 (6 bases). CDR1 and CDR2 (germline): SGHKS, YYEKEE (reference sequence). With 2 bases removed from V and 4 bases from J, the gap between germline ends came to 13 bases. The CDR3 consists of 14 residues. In nucleotides, the CDR3 is TGTGCCAGCAGCTTTGGTGCGGGAAGGTACGAGCAGTACTTC. This encodes CASSFGAGRYEQYF. The full variable domain, in which reference TRBV5-5 and TRBJ2-7 provide the parts outside the CDR3, is DAGVTQSPTHLIKTRGQQVTLRCSPISGHKSVSWYQQVLGQGPQFIFQYYEKEERGRGNFPDRFSARQFPNYSSELNVNALLLGDSALYLCASSFGAGRYEQYFGPGTRLTVT.

V and J are TRBV30 and TRBJ1-3, with a weak D call TRBD1 (6 bases). Trimming shortened V by 5 bases and J by 0 bases, and 11 bases separated the two germline ends. The CDR3 is 14 amino acids. The V gene's germline CDR1 is GTSNPN and CDR2 SVGIG (reference sequence). DNA for the CDR3: TGTGCCTGGGGGATAGGGGGCTCTGGAAACACCATATATTTT. Protein sequence: CAWGIGGSGNTIYF.

The chain carries TRBV6-5 and TRBJ1-1, with D possibly TRBD1 on 6 matching bases. The CDR3 length is 15 residues. Germline V lookup: CDR1 MNHEY, CDR2 SVGAGI. V lost 6 bases, J lost 6 bases, and 20 bases lay in between. DNA of the CDR3: TGTGCCAGCAGGGAGGGGGGACGGCTAAACGCTGAAGCTTTCTTT. Residues: CASREGGRLNAEAFF.

The chain is built from TRBV12-3 or TRBV12-4 and TRBJ1-1; D possibly corresponds to TRBD1 (6 bases). The CDR3 extends over 13 amino acids. V was clipped by 4 bases and J by 1 base, with 7 bases between them. CDR3 DNA sequence: TGTGCCAGCAGTTACAGGGAGAACACTGAAGCTTTCTTT. It is translated as CASSYRENTEAFF.

The chain carries TRBV29-1 and TRBJ1-2, with D unresolved. Germline-derived CDR1 and CDR2 are SQVTM and ANQGSEA. The CDR3 loop spans 12 amino acids. V was cut by 3 bases and J by 4 bases, with 9 bases left in between. The CDR3 DNA reads TGCAGCGTTGACGACGGCCGCTATGGCTACACCTTC. Translating it yields CSVDDGRYGYTF.

This chain connects TRBV19 to TRBJ2-3; D not resolved. There are 15 residues in the CDR3. Germline CDR1 and CDR2: LNHDA and SQIVND (reference sequence). The V gene lost 3 bases and the J gene lost 3 bases, with 13 bases spanning the gap. The CDR3 here is CASSITVSRTDTQYF. CDR3 in DNA: TGTGCCAGTAGTATTACAGTATCAAGAACAGATACGCAGTATTTT.

The chain has TRBV6-2 or TRBV6-3 and TRBJ2-7; D gene ambiguous. V gave up 4 bases and J gave up 6 bases, with 7 bases separating them. Germline CDR1 MNHEY, CDR2 SVGEGT. This CDR3 is built from 11 residues. The CDR3, as DNA: TGTGCCAGCAGTTCTTCTATCGAGCAGTACTTC. This sequence encodes CASSSSIEQYF.

The chain carries TRBV5-1 and TRBJ1-1; TRBD1 agrees at 9 bases. CDR3 size: 14 residues. V shed 4 bases, J shed 5 bases, and the junction held 6 bases outside the gene matches. Germline assignment: CDR1 SGHRS and CDR2 YFSETQ. The CDR3 DNA reads TGCGCCAGCAGCCCTAGGGACAGGGCGACTGAAGCTTTCTTT. This codes for CASSPRDRATEAFF.

This chain uses TRBV12-5 with TRBJ1-2; no reliable D call. Trimming took 5 bases from V and 5 from J, leaving 15 bases between them. The CDR3 has 14 amino acids. Germline CDR1 reads LGHNT; CDR2 reads FRNRAP. CDR3 DNA sequence: TGTGCTAGTGGTGCTTCCATGGGCCCGTATGGCTACACCTTC. Translating it yields CASGASMGPYGYTF.

The V call is TRBV11-2, the J call TRBJ2-2, with D tentatively TRBD2 (6 bases). The ends were cut back, 2 bases at V and 6 bases at J, with 10 bases in the middle. This CDR3 has 14 residues. Germline V CDR1 and CDR2: SGHAT, FQNNGV. CDR3 sequence: CASSLMGRPGELFF. CDR3 in DNA: TGTGCCAGCAGCTTAATGGGGAGGCCCGGGGAGCTGTTTTTT.

J is TRBJ2-1 and V is TRBV7-2; 15 nucleotides match TRBD2. CDR1 and CDR2 from the germline V gene are SGHTA and FQGNSA. Trimming took 5 bases from V and 6 from J; bases not matched to a gene: 5. The CDR3 length is 16 residues. The CDR3 spells CASSPWGLAGGNEQFF. The CDR3 nucleotides read TGTGCCAGCAGCCCATGGGGACTAGCGGGAGGCAATGAGCAGTTCTTC.

The V and J genes are TRBV14 and TRBJ2-7; no definite D call. The CDR3 consists of 14 residues. Trimming stripped 1 base from V and 3 bases from J, with 10 bases between. Germline loops: CDR1 SGHDN, CDR2 FVKESK. In nucleotides, the CDR3 is TGTGCCAGCAGCCAAGTTCCTCAGGACTACGAGCAGTACTTC. This translates into CASSQVPQDYEQYF.

The chain carries TRBV24-1 and TRBJ2-5, with TRBD2 matching 7 bases. V shed 3 bases, J shed 2 bases, and the junction held 8 bases outside the gene matches. Germline lookup yields CDR1 KGHDR and CDR2 SFDVKD. The CDR3 runs 16 residues. CDR3 DNA: TGTGCCACCAGTGATCCCCGGGGTAGCGGGCAAGAGACCCAGTACTTC. Translation: CATSDPRGSGQETQYF.

This clone was recorded a few times. The chain joins TRBV7-8 to TRBJ1-3; a possible D gene is TRBD1 (5 bases). The ends were cut back, 5 bases at V and 2 bases at J, with 10 bases in the middle. Germline V gene lookup returns CDR1 SGHVS and CDR2 FQNEAQ. CDR3 length: 14 residues. In DNA, the CDR3 is TGTGCCAGCAGCCCACAGGAGGCTGGAAACACCATATATTTT. It specifies CASSPQEAGNTIYF.

This chain links TRBV5-5 with TRBJ2-1; 10 bases map to TRBD2. Germline V gives CDR1 SGHKS, CDR2 YYEKEE (reference sequence). Trimming cost V 0 bases and J 4 bases; bases outside gene matches: 10. This CDR3 is 18 amino acids long. The CDR3 nucleotides read TGTGCCAGCAGCTTGGCCGGGGTAGCGGGGGGAAGGTACAATGAGCAGTTCTTC. Its translation is CASSLAGVAGGRYNEQFF. Based on the CDR3 plus reference TRBV5-5 and TRBJ2-1, the full variable domain is DAGVTQSPTHLIKTRGQQVTLRCSPISGHKSVSWYQQVLGQGPQFIFQYYEKEERGRGNFPDRFSARQFPNYSSELNVNALLLGDSALYLCASSLAGVAGGRYNEQFFGPGTRLTVL.

This clone was counted only a few times. V usage is TRBV11-2 and J usage is TRBJ1-5; TRBD1 might be the D (6 bases). Germline V gene data show CDR1 as SGHAT and CDR2 as FQNNGV. Deletions cut 5 bases from V and 6 bases from J, with 14 bases between. The CDR3 is made up of 14 amino acids. CDR3 amino acids: CASSHGGGPQPQHF. The CDR3 DNA reads TGTGCCAGCAGCCACGGGGGGGGCCCTCAGCCCCAGCATTTT.

This sequence joins TRBV24-1 and TRBJ1-2, with TRBD1 identical over 9 bases. J gave up 8 bases and V 7 bases, and 7 bases lay outside the gene matches. Germline-derived CDR1 and CDR2 are KGHDR and SFDVKD. The length of the CDR3 is 13 residues. The CDR3 region is CATRGTGIRGYTF. CDR3 nucleotide sequence: TGTGCCACCAGGGGGACAGGGATAAGGGGCTACACCTTC.

The chain recombines TRBV5-4 with TRBJ2-1; 9 nucleotides line up with TRBD1. The CDR3 has 15 amino acids. Germline-derived CDR1 and CDR2 are SGHNT and YYREEE (reference sequence). Trimming cost V 4 bases and J 9 bases; bases outside gene matches: 11. CDR3 coding DNA: TGTGCCAGCAGCCTTCCGGGACAGGGCGAGACTGAGCAGTTCTTC. Amino acids: CASSLPGQGETEQFF.

The chain carries TRBV6-6 and TRBJ1-2; 7 nucleotides align to TRBD1. CDR3 length: 12 amino acids. V was clipped by 8 bases and J by 5 bases; unmatched bases: 5. Germline assignment: CDR1 MNHNY and CDR2 SVGAGI (reference sequence). Written as DNA, the CDR3 is TGTGCCAGCCAACCAGGGGGATATGGCTACACCTTC. Encoded protein: CASQPGGYGYTF.

The chain has TRBV5-1 and TRBJ2-2; D might be TRBD1 (5 bases). Per germline, CDR1 SGHRS and CDR2 YFSETQ. V was shortened by 1 base and J by 7 bases, with 14 bases between the two germline ends. The CDR3 has 15 amino acids. Here the CDR3 reads CASSLMPGISGELFF. The CDR3 DNA reads TGCGCCAGCAGCTTGATGCCAGGGATAAGCGGGGAGCTGTTTTTT. Using reference TRBV5-1 and TRBJ2-2 for the parts outside the CDR3, the full variable domain is KAGVTQTPRYLIKTRGQQVTLSCSPISGHRSVSWYQQTPGQGLQFLFEYFSETQRNKGNFPGRFSGRQFSNSRSEMNVSTLELGDSALYLCASSLMPGISGELFFGEGSRLTVL.

The CDR3 spells CASSLAGPAGRPQHF. CDR3 in DNA: TGTGCCAGCAGCTTAGCTGGCCCGGCGGGGCGGCCCCAGCATTTT. The V and J genes are TRBV7-9 and TRBJ1-5; the D gene is possibly TRBD1 (5 bases). The CDR3 is made up of 15 amino acids. The germline V and J ends were trimmed by 0 bases and 9 bases, with 15 bases remaining between them. CDR1 and CDR2 (germline): SEHNR, FQNEAQ (reference sequence).

The chain uses TRBV11-3 and TRBJ2-2; 11 bases agree with TRBD2. The V and J ends lost 5 bases and 2 bases, in that order; junction bases with no gene match: 13. The CDR3 sequence is 19 residues long. From germline, CDR1 is SGHNT and CDR2 YENEEA. CDR3 DNA: TGTGCCAGCAGCCCGGGACTAGCGGTACCGAGTCGAAACACCGGGGAGCTGTTTTTT. Translation: CASSPGLAVPSRNTGELFF.

The J gene is TRBJ2-1, the V gene TRBV6-4, with TRBD2 as a possible D gene (5 bases). With 4 bases removed from V and 0 bases from J, the gap between germline ends came to 19 bases. Germline lookup yields CDR1 MRHNA and CDR2 SNTAGT. The CDR3 spans 18 residues. The CDR3 sequence is CASSASVTPTSSYNEQFF. In DNA form, the CDR3 reads TGTGCCAGCAGTGCCTCCGTGACACCTACTAGCTCCTACAATGAGCAGTTCTTC.

This sequence joins TRBV6-5 and TRBJ2-2; D might be TRBD1 or TRBD2, each matching 6 bases. Trimming took off 6 bases at V and 1 base at J, with 12 bases between the two ends. The germline gives CDR1 MNHEY, CDR2 SVGAGI. This CDR3 spans 15 amino acids. The CDR3 coding sequence is TGTGCCAGCAGAACGGGGGCAGGGAACACCGGGGAGCTGTTTTTT. It specifies CASRTGAGNTGELFF.

The gene calls are TRBV10-1 and TRBJ1-5; D not resolved. This CDR3 region has 18 residues. With 2 bases removed from V and 3 bases from J, the gap between germline ends came to 20 bases. Germline CDR1 is WNHNN and CDR2 is SYGVQD (reference sequence). This CDR3 reads CASSEAPNKVEFNQPQHF. CDR3 nucleotides: TGCGCCAGCAGTGAGGCCCCGAATAAAGTGGAATTCAATCAGCCCCAGCATTTT.